What follows are 8 T cell receptor beta chains derived from one specimen sequenced in a study of T cell responses to AZD1222 COVID-19 vaccine. Some clones are missing from TCRdb's copy, which holds only in-frame ones; the method was immunoSEQ multiplex PCR. The sample shows approximately 150,000 clones, 90% to 95% of them seen only once. The sequenced sample was peripheral blood, obtained after recovery from COVID-19. The source of these receptors is an adult who had recovered from COVID-19.

The V and J genes are TRBV9 and TRBJ2-3; TRBD2 is a possible D gene (6 bases). The V end was cut by 0 bases, the J end by 3 bases, with 11 bases between. Germline V gene lookup returns CDR1 SGDLS and CDR2 YYNGEE. The CDR3 is 15 residues long. CDR3 residues: CASSVGLELTDTQYF. The CDR3 coding sequence is TGTGCCAGCAGCGTAGGACTAGAACTGACAGATACGCAGTATTTT.

The chain joins TRBV6-5 to TRBJ2-7, with D possibly matching TRBD2 (6 bases). Germline CDR1 MNHEY, CDR2 SVGAGI. V lost 0 bases and J lost 0, with 12 bases in between. The CDR3 runs 16 residues. The CDR3 sequence: CASSYSSGASSYEQYF. The CDR3 coding sequence is TGTGCCAGCAGTTACTCTAGCGGTGCGAGCTCCTACGAGCAGTACTTC.

The chain joins TRBV28 to TRBJ2-6; D is perhaps TRBD1 (5 bases). The germline gives CDR1 MDHEN, CDR2 SYDVKM. This CDR3 is 15 amino acids long. The germline V and J ends were trimmed by 5 bases and 3 bases, with 11 bases remaining between them. The CDR3 DNA sequence: TGTGCCAGCAGTCTGACAGCTTTTGGGGCCAACGTCCTGACTTTC. Residues: CASSLTAFGANVLTF.

V is TRBV19 and J is TRBJ1-5, with D hard to call. Trimming shortened V by 7 bases and J by 7 bases, and 14 bases separated the two germline ends. CDR1 LNHDA and CDR2 SQIVND come from the germline V gene (reference sequence). The CDR3 is 13 amino acids. The CDR3 DNA is TGTGCCAGTACCTCTAGTACGCGGCAGCCCCAGCATTTT. The encoded protein is CASTSSTRQPQHF. The full variable domain, rest sourced from reference TRBV19 and TRBJ1-5, is DGGITQSPKYLFRKEGQNVTLSCEQNLNHDAMYWYRQDPGQGLRLIYYSQIVNDFQKGDIAEGYSVSREKKESFPLTVTSAQKNPTAFYLCASTSSTRQPQHFGDGTRLSIL.

The chain combines TRBV3-1 (or the pseudogene TRBV3-2) with TRBJ1-3, with D perhaps TRBD1 (5 bases). The CDR3 covers 17 residues. CDR1 and CDR2 (germline): LGHDT, YNNKEL (reference sequence). Trimming cost V 0 bases and J 0 bases, with 12 bases left between them. The CDR3 nucleotides read TGTGCCAGCAGCCAAGATCTCGGGGCCCACTCTGGAAACACCATATATTTT. Amino acids: CASSQDLGAHSGNTIYF.

In nucleotides, the CDR3 is TGTGCCAGCAGCGTAGCGGGGGATACCTACGAGCAGTACTTC. As protein: CASSVAGDTYEQYF. The V gene is TRBV9, the J gene TRBJ2-7; weak D call: TRBD2 (6 bases). From germline, CDR1 is SGDLS and CDR2 YYNGEE. Between the trimmed V and J ends, which lost 0 bases and 2 bases, there was a span of 9 bases. CDR3 length equals 14 residues.

This rearrangement joins TRBV7-9 to TRBJ2-5, with 12 bases aligning to TRBD1. The CDR3 runs 16 residues. With V trimmed by 3 bases and J by 5 bases, 7 bases remained unmatched. Germline loops: CDR1 SEHNR, CDR2 FQNEAQ (reference sequence). The CDR3 coding sequence is TGTGCCAGCAGCTTCGGGGGGACAGGGGGCATTGAGACCCAGTACTTC. Translated: CASSFGGTGGIETQYF.

Of note for this clone: One junction end disagrees with the germline gene, perhaps due to a read error. V and J are TRBV11-2 and TRBJ2-7; no firm D call. Germline V gives CDR1 SGHAT, CDR2 FQNNGV. This CDR3 is 13 amino acids long. The CDR3 protein is CASSVERLNEQYF. CDR3 nucleotides: TGTGCCAGCAGCGTAGAACGTTTGAACGAGCAGTACTTC. The full variable domain, in which reference TRBV11-2 and TRBJ2-7 provide the parts outside the CDR3, is EAGVAQSPRYKIIEKRQSVAFWCNPISGHATLYWYQQILGQGPKLLIQFQNNGVVDDSQLPKDRFSAERLKGVDSTLKIQPAKLEDSAVYLCASSVERLNEQYFGPGTRLTVT.